The 13 T cell receptor beta chains given below trace back to one sample, sequenced in a study of cytomegalovirus exposure and HLA in healthy donors. The study ran its PCR with 60 Vbeta and 13 Jbeta primers. Data came from immunoSEQ multiplex PCR; TCRdb stores just in-frame clones and leaves some out. The table records 150,000 to 200,000 clones, around three quarters of them present only once. The sample taken for sequencing was PBMCs. The receptors here all came from a woman in her 30s in good health and CMV-seronegative.

The genes are TRBV5-1 and TRBJ2-3, with 13 bases lining up with TRBD2. CDR3 length: 18 residues. The V segment lost 1 base and the J segment 6 bases; nucleotides outside the gene matches: 11. Germline V lookup: CDR1 SGHRS, CDR2 YFSETQ. The CDR3 bases are TGCGCCAGCAGCTTGAGCGGACTAGCGGGAGTGAGAGGGGATACGCAGTATTTT. Amino acids: CASSLSGLAGVRGDTQYF.

With respect to this clone: Other DNA sequences of this sample code for an identical CDR3. The gene calls are TRBV9 and TRBJ1-1; maybe TRBD1 (6 bases). The CDR3 is made up of 14 amino acids. CDR1 and CDR2 from the germline V gene are SGDLS and YYNGEE. The V end lost 4 bases, the J end lost 0 bases, and 10 bases lay between the germline ends. CDR3: CASSQRGLNTEAFF. The CDR3 nucleotides read TGTGCCAGCAGCCAAAGGGGGTTGAACACTGAAGCTTTCTTT.

The chain combines TRBV7-2 with TRBJ2-3; D is possibly TRBD2 (5 bases). Deletions cut 1 base from V and 4 bases from J, with 12 bases between. The CDR3 consists of 15 residues. Germline lookup yields CDR1 SGHTA and CDR2 FQGNSA. The CDR3 coding sequence is TGTGCCAGCAGCTTAGAAGGGCTAGCCCCAGATACGCAGTATTTT. It codes for CASSLEGLAPDTQYF.

Only a few counts were recorded for this clone. The rearrangement links TRBV7-2 to TRBJ2-7; 10 bases fit TRBD2. The CDR3 has 16 residues. The junction had 11 bases not matched to a gene; V was cut back by 9 bases and J by 0 bases. Germline V gene lookup returns CDR1 SGHTA and CDR2 FQGNSA. The CDR3 sequence: CASGGRASGSSYEQYF. Here the CDR3 DNA reads TGTGCCAGTGGGGGTCGGGCTAGCGGGAGCTCCTACGAGCAGTACTTC.

The V and J genes are TRBV5-4 and TRBJ1-3, with 9 bases that match TRBD1. Germline V gene sequence: CDR1 SGHNT, CDR2 YYREEE (reference sequence). V lost 1 base, J lost 2 bases, and 4 bases stayed unmatched. The CDR3 has 16 residues. The chain's CDR3 is CASSLTGGLAGNTIYF. The CDR3 region has the DNA TGTGCCAGCAGCTTGACAGGGGGCCTCGCTGGAAACACCATATATTTT.

This clone was seen a handful of times. This chain joins TRBV10-3 and TRBJ2-1; maybe TRBD1 (6 bases). CDR3 size: 14 residues. Trimming removed 6 bases from V and 4 bases from J, with 13 bases in between. Germline CDR1 reads ENHRY; CDR2 reads SYGVKD. CDR3 in DNA: TGTGCCATCAGCGAACCGACAGGATACAATGAGCAGTTCTTC. This gives the protein CAISEPTGYNEQFF.

In its sample, this clone was seen once. J is TRBJ1-3 and V is TRBV11-2, with D tentatively TRBD1 (5 bases). CDR1 and CDR2 (germline): SGHAT, FQNNGV. The CDR3 spans 17 residues. V was cut by 2 bases and J by 0 bases, with 14 bases left in between. The CDR3 DNA sequence: TGTGCCAGCAGCTTAAATCAGGGAAGGACCTCTGGAAACACCATATATTTT. Translation: CASSLNQGRTSGNTIYF.

This chain joins TRBV28 and TRBJ1-4; D is unresolved. This CDR3 contains 13 residues. Germline CDR1 reads MDHEN; CDR2 reads SYDVKM. Trimming shortened V by 4 bases and J by 5 bases, and 8 bases separated the two germline ends. The CDR3 nucleotides are TGTGCCAGCAGTTCCCATTTGAATGAAAAACTGTTTTTT. This sequence encodes CASSSHLNEKLFF.

This sequence joins TRBV11-2 and TRBJ2-7, with 12 bases aligning to TRBD2. This CDR3 contains 18 residues. Per germline, CDR1 SGHAT and CDR2 FQNNGV. J was trimmed by 6 bases and V by 4 bases; bases with no gene match: 16. The CDR3 DNA sequence: TGTGCCAGCAGCTCACGGCACCGGACTAGCGGGGTGGCTACCGAGCAGTACTTC. This encodes CASSSRHRTSGVATEQYF.

Only one count was recorded for this clone. The chain links TRBV11-3 to TRBJ2-1; D is unresolved. Germline loops: CDR1 SGHNT, CDR2 YENEEA. The V end was cut by 5 bases, the J end by 2 bases, with 10 bases between. The CDR3 runs to 14 residues. CDR3 in DNA: TGTGCCAGCAGCAAAGACGACACCTACAATGAGCAGTTCTTC. Its protein product is CASSKDDTYNEQFF.

Only one count was recorded for this clone. V is TRBV15 and J is TRBJ2-7, with TRBD2 as a possible D gene (5 bases). This CDR3 comprises 15 residues. Germline loops: CDR1 LNHNV, CDR2 YYDKDF (reference sequence). V gave up 0 bases and J gave up 3 bases, with 12 bases separating them. CDR3 DNA: TGTGCCACCAGCAGAGATTACGGGAAGATCTACGAGCAGTACTTC. This sequence encodes CATSRDYGKIYEQYF.

This clone was counted a single time. This rearrangement joins TRBV5-1 to TRBJ2-6; possible D gene TRBD2, 5 bases. Germline CDR1 SGHRS, CDR2 YFSETQ. The V gene lost 2 bases and the J gene lost 4 bases, with 13 bases spanning the gap. The CDR3 extends over 16 amino acids. The chain's CDR3 is CASSFLRAGGANVLTF. CDR3 bases: TGCGCCAGCAGCTTCCTTCGGGCGGGCGGGGCCAACGTCCTGACTTTC.

V and J are TRBV9 and TRBJ2-3, with 7 positions matching TRBD2. This CDR3 has 16 residues. Germline-derived CDR1 and CDR2 are SGDLS and YYNGEE. V was pared by 0 bases and J by 2 bases, with 6 bases of the junction left unmatched. The CDR3 DNA follows: TGTGCCAGCAGCGTAGGGTGGGCGGGAGCCACAGATACGCAGTATTTT. As protein: CASSVGWAGATDTQYF.